The 2 T cell receptor beta chains in this list originate from one sample, sequenced in a study of shared clonotypes between healthy human individuals. Profiling relied on immunoSEQ multiplex PCR, and the TCRdb table lists in-frame clones only, not all of them. The profile shows 560,000 or so clones, around 96% of them singletons. Naive CD8 populations comprised CD45RO-negative cells positively selected for CCR7, excluding terminally differentiated effector memory CD45RA+ cells. Sequencing used naive CD8+ T cells sorted from blood. These receptors were collected from a woman in her 30s in good health.

V is TRBV7-9 and J is TRBJ2-5, with 10 bases that match TRBD2. Germline CDR1 SEHNR, CDR2 FQNEAQ (reference sequence). The CDR3 length is 16 residues. V shed 5 bases, J shed 1 base, and the junction held 7 bases outside the gene matches. The DNA of the CDR3 is TGTGCCAGCAGCCCACTAACTAGCGGGACCCAAGAGACCCAGTACTTC. It yields the protein CASSPLTSGTQETQYF.

This chain joins TRBV5-4 and TRBJ2-1; TRBD2 is a possible D gene (7 bases). This CDR3 is built from 17 residues. Germline lookup yields CDR1 SGHNT and CDR2 YYREEE (reference sequence). Trimming removed 3 bases at V and 2 bases at J, with 18 bases between. The CDR3 region is CASSSTVRGRTYNEQFF. The CDR3 bases are TGTGCCAGCAGCTCTACCGTGCGGGGGCGAACCTACAATGAGCAGTTCTTC.